This T cell receptor beta chain was sequenced for a study of blood T cell repertoires in COVID-19. Across the whole study: The samples span acute and convalescent COVID-19 from the United States, Italy and Spain.

The CDR3 totals 14 residues. V was cut by 3 bases and J by 5 bases, with 14 bases left in between. In germline, CDR1 is LNHDA, CDR2 SQIVND (reference sequence). Per the study methods: Nucleated cell counts were estimated from reference gene primer amplification. Profiled with immunoSEQ multiplex PCR; TCRdb holds only in-frame clones, not every one. The V and J calls and clone size are taken from that table; D and trimming were inferred from the DNA. The sample yields a few hundred thousand clones, over 70% seen once. The TCR sequence derives from a woman aged 45-65 years with acute or convalescent COVID-19. The sample consisted of peripheral blood. The rearrangement joins TRBV19 to TRBJ2-7; D possibly corresponds to TRBD2 (6 bases). The DNA for the CDR3 is TGTGCCAGTAGTATTGAGGCTTGGGGGGACGAGCAGTACTTC. It yields the protein CASSIEAWGDEQYF.